The rows below give T cell receptor beta chains drawn from one sample of a study of blood T cell repertoires in COVID-19. Data came from immunoSEQ multiplex PCR; TCRdb stores just in-frame clones and leaves some out. The sample has approximately 150,000 clones, over 65% seen once. Sequences were obtained from peripheral blood. The receptor source for this set is a human donor in a cohort sampled during active COVID-19. The CDR3 runs from the conserved cysteine through the conserved F or W. A D gene is named only where the DNA matches it firmly. Size is omitted from some rows. Given values are once, few, many or a class for expanded clones.

.	TRBV9	TRBJ2-1	.	CASSVEQFIGPRQFF	TGTGCCAGCAGCGTAGAACAGTTTATAGGTCCAAGGCAGTTCTTC
.	TRBV4-2	TRBJ1-6	TRBD1	CASSQPDRYPPLHF	TGTGCCAGCAGCCAACCGGACAGGTACCCACCCCTCCACTTT
once	TRBV29-1	TRBJ1-1	.	CSVGGGVRTEAFF	TGCAGCGTTGGGGGGGGCGTGAGGACTGAAGCTTTCTTT
.	TRBV7-8	TRBJ1-4	.	CASSPGTSLNEKLFF	TGTGCCAGCAGCCCAGGGACATCCCTTAATGAAAAACTGTTTTTT
once	TRBV9	TRBJ2-3	.	CASSPQTDTQYF	TGTGCCAGCAGCCCCCAAACAGATACGCAGTATTTT
.	TRBV7-2	TRBJ2-1	TRBD2	CATGTSGINEQFF	TGTGCCACTGGAACTAGCGGGATCAATGAGCAGTTCTTC
few	TRBV11-2	TRBJ2-2	TRBD1	CASSPRDRVAGELFF	TGTGCCAGCAGCCCGAGGGACAGGGTGGCCGGGGAGCTGTTTTTT
.	TRBV7-9	TRBJ2-3	.	CASSLGLGVRGTDTQYF	TGTGCCAGCAGCCTAGGGTTGGGAGTGAGGGGCACAGATACGCAGTATTTT
.	TRBV5-1	TRBJ1-1	.	CASSLDGFGGTEAFF	TGCGCCAGCAGCTTGGACGGGTTCGGGGGCACTGAAGCTTTCTTT
.	TRBV6-5	TRBJ1-4	TRBD1	CASRGVNRGAEKLFF	TGTGCCAGCAGGGGGGTGAACAGGGGCGCTGAAAAACTGTTTTTT
few	TRBV7-7	TRBJ2-2	TRBD2	CASSKGTSGGNTGELFF	TGTGCTAGCAGCAAAGGGACTAGCGGGGGGAACACCGGGGAGCTGTTTTTT
.	TRBV15	TRBJ2-3	.	CATSRVAEDTDTQYF	TGTGCCACCAGCAGAGTCGCGGAAGACACAGATACGCAGTATTTT
.	TRBV30	TRBJ2-1	.	CAWSVGGTDNNEQFF	TGTGCCTGGAGTGTAGGCGGGACAGACAACAATGAGCAGTTCTTC
.	TRBV3-1/TRBV3-2	TRBJ2-7	.	CASSQAGGDSYEQYF	TGTGCCAGCAGCCAAGCGGGCGGGGACTCCTACGAGCAGTACTTC
.	TRBV5-4	TRBJ2-2	TRBD2	CASSPASGSQTGELFF	TGTGCCAGCAGCCCAGCTAGCGGGAGTCAAACCGGGGAGCTGTTTTTT
.	TRBV9	TRBJ1-2	.	CASSVADSLYGYTF	TGTGCCAGCAGCGTAGCTGACAGCCTTTATGGCTACACCTTC
once	TRBV11-1	TRBJ2-3	.	CASSLRLVVGTDTQYF	TGTGCCAGCAGCCTCCGACTAGTGGTCGGCACAGATACGCAGTATTTT
.	TRBV24-1	TRBJ2-3	.	CATSASPGSGADTQYF	TGTGCCACCAGTGCCTCCCCGGGGTCGGGGGCAGATACGCAGTATTTT
.	TRBV25-1	TRBJ2-7	TRBD1	CASSKQGVDEQYF	TGTGCCAGCAGTAAACAGGGGGTCGACGAGCAGTACTTC
.	TRBV18	TRBJ2-1	TRBD1	CASSPPTGGYNEQFF	TGTGCCAGCTCACCACCGACAGGGGGCTACAATGAGCAGTTCTTC
once	TRBV19	TRBJ1-1	.	CASSIDAGRTEAFF	TGTGCCAGTAGTATAGATGCGGGGAGGACTGAAGCTTTCTTT
.	TRBV7-3	TRBJ1-1	TRBD1	CASSLKDRDTEAFF	TGTGCCAGCAGCTTAAAGGACAGGGACACTGAAGCTTTCTTT
.	TRBV6-6	TRBJ2-5	.	CASSQQGGQETQYF	TGTGCCAGCAGTCAACAGGGTGGCCAAGAGACCCAGTACTTC
.	TRBV10-1	TRBJ2-1	TRBD2	CASSDAGGAGDNEQFF	TGCGCCAGCAGTGATGCGGGGGGGGCTGGCGACAATGAGCAGTTCTTC
.	TRBV2	TRBJ2-1	.	CASSDLALDEQFF	TGTGCCAGCAGTGATCTAGCGTTGGATGAGCAGTTCTTC
.	TRBV5-1	TRBJ1-1	.	CASSSQGNTEAFF	TGCGCCAGCAGCTCACAGGGGAACACTGAAGCTTTCTTT
.	TRBV10-3	TRBJ2-3	TRBD2	CAITRTSGAPDTQYF	TGTGCCATCACCCGGACTAGCGGGGCCCCAGATACGCAGTATTTT
.	TRBV19	TRBJ2-2	.	CASSIPGLNTGELFF	TGTGCCAGTAGTATTCCCGGACTGAACACCGGGGAGCTGTTTTTT
.	TRBV5-4	TRBJ2-1	.	CASSLDGGGDNEQFF	TGTGCCAGCAGCTTGGACGGAGGAGGTGACAATGAGCAGTTCTTC
once	TRBV6-5	TRBJ2-7	.	CASRESLAYEQYF	TGTGCCAGCAGGGAGAGCTTAGCATACGAGCAGTACTTC
.	TRBV11-2	TRBJ1-3	.	CASSWGQGSGNTIYF	TGTGCCAGCAGCTGGGGACAAGGCTCTGGAAACACCATATATTTT
.	TRBV3-1/TRBV3-2	TRBJ2-5	.	CASSQAGYQETQYF	TGTGCCAGCAGCCAAGCAGGGTATCAAGAGACCCAGTACTTC